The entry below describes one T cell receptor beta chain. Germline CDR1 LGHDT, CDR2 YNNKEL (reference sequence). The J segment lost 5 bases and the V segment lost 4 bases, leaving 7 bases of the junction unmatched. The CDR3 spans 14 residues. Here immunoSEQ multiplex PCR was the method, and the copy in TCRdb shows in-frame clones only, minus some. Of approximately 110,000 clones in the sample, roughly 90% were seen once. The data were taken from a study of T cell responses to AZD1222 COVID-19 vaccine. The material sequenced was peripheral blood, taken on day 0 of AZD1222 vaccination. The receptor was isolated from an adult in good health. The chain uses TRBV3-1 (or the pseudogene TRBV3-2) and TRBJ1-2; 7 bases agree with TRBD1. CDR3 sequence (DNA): TGTGCCAGCAGCCTGCCGGGACAGAGGTATGGCTACACCTTC. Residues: CASSLPGQRYGYTF.